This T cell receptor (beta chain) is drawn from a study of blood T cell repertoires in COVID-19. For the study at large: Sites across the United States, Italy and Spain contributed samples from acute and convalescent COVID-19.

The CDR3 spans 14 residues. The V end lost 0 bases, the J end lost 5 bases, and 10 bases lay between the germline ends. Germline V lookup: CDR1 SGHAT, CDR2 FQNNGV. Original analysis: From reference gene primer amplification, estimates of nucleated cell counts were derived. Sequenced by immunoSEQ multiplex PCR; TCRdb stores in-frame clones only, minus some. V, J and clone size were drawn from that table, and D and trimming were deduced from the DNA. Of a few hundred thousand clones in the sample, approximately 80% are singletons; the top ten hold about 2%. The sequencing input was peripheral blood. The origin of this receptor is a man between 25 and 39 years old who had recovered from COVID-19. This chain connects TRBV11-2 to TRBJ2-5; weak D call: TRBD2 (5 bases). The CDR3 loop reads CASSLDPGEETQYF. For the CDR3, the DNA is TGTGCCAGCAGCTTAGACCCCGGGGAGGAGACCCAGTACTTC.